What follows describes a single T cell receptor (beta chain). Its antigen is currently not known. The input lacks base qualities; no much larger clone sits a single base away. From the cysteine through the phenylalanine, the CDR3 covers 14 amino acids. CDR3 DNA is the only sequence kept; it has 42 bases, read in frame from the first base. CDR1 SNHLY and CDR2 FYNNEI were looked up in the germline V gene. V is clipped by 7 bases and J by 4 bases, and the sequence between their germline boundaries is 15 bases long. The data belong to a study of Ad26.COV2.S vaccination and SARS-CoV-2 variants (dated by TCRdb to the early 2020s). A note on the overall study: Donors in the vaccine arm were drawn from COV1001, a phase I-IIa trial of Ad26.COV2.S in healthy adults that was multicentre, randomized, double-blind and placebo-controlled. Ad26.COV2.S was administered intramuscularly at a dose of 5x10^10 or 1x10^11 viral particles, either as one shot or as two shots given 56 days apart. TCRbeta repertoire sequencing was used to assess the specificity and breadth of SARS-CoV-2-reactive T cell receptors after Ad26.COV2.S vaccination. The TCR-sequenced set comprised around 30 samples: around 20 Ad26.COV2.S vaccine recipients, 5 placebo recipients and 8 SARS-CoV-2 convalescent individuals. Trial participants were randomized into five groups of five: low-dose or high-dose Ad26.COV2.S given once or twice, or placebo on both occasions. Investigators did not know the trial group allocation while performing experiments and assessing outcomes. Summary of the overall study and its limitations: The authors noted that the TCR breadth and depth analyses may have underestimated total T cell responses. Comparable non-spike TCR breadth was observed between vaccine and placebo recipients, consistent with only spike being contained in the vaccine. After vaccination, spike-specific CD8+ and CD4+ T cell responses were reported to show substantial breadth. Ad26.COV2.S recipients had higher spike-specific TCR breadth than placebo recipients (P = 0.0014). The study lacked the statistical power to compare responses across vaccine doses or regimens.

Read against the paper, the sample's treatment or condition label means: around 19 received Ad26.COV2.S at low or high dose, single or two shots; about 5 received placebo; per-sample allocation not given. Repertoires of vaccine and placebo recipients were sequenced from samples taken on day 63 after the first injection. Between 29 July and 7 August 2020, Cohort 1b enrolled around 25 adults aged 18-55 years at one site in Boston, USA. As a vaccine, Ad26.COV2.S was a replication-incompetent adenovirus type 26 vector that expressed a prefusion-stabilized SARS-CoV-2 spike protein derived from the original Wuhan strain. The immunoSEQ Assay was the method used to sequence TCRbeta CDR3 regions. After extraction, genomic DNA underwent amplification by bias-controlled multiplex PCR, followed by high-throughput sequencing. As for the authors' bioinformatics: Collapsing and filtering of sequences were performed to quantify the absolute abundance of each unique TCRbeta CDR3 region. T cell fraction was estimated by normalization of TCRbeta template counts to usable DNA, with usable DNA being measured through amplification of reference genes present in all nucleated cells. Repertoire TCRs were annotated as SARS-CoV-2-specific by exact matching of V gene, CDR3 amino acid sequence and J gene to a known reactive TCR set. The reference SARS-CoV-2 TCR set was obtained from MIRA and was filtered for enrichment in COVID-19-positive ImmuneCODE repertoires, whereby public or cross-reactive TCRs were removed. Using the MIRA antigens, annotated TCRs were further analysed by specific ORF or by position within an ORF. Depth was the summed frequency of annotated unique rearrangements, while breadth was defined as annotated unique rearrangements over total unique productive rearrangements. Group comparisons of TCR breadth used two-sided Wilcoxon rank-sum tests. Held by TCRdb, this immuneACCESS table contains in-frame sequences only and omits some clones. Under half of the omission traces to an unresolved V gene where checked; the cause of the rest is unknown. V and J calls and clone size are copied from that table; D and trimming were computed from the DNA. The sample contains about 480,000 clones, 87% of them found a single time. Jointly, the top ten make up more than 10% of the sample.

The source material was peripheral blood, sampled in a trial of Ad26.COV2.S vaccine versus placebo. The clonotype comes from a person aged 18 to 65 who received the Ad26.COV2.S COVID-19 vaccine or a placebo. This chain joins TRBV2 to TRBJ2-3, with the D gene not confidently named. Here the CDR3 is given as CASNPGGSSDTQYF. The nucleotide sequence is TGTGCCAGCAACCCCGGCGGAAGTTCAGATACGCAGTATTTT.